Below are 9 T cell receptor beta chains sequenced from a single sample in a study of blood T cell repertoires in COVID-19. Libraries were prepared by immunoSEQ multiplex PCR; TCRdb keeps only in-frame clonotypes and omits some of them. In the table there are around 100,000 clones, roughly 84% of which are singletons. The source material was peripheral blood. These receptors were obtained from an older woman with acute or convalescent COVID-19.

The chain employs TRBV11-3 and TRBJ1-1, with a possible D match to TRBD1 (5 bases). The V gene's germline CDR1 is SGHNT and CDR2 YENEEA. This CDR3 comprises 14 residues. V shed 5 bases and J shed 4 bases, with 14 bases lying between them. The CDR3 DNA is TGTGCCAGCAGCCCCCGGGGGGGGAGCACTGAAGCTTTCTTT. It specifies CASSPRGGSTEAFF.

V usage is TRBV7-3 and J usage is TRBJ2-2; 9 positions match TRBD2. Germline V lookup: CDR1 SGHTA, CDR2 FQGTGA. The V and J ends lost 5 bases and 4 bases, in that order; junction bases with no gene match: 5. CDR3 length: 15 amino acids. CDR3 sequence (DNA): TGTGCCAGCAGCGAAACTAGCGGGTTCACCGGGGAGCTGTTTTTT. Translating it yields CASSETSGFTGELFF.

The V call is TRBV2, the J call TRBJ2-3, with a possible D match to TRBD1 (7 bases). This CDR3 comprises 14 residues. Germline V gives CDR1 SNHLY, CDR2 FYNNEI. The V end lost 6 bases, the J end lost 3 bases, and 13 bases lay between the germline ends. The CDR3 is CASSVRGRTDTQYF. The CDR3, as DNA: TGTGCCAGCAGCGTCAGGGGGAGGACAGATACGCAGTATTTT.

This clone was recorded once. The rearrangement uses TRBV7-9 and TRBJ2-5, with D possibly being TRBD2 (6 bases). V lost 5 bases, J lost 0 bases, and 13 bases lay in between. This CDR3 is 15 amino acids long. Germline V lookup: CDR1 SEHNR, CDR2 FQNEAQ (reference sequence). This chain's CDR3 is CASSPTGGYQETQYF. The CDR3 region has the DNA TGTGCCAGCAGCCCTACTGGGGGGTACCAAGAGACCCAGTACTTC. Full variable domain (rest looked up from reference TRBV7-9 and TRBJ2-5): DTGVSQNPRHKITKRGQNVTFRCDPISEHNRLYWYRQTLGQGPEFLTYFQNEAQLEKSRLLSDRFSAERPKGSFSTLEIQRTEQGDSAMYLCASSPTGGYQETQYFGPGTRLLVL.

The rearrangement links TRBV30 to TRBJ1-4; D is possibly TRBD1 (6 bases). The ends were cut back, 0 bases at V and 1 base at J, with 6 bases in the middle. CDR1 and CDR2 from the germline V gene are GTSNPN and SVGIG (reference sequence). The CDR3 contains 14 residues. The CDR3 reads CAWSVGGTNEKLFF. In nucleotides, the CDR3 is TGTGCCTGGAGTGTAGGGGGAACTAATGAAAAACTGTTTTTT.

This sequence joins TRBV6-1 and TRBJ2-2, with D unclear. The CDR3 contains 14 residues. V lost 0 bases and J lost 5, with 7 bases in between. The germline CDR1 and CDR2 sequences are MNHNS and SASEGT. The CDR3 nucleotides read TGTGCCAGCAGTGAAGCGCATCGGACCGGGGAGCTGTTTTTT. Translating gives CASSEAHRTGELFF.

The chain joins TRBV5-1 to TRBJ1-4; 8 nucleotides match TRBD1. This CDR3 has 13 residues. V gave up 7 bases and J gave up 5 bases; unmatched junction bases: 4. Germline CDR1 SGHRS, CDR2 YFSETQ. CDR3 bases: TGCGCCAGCGCAGGGGGCGAAAATGAAAAACTGTTTTTT. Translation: CASAGGENEKLFF.

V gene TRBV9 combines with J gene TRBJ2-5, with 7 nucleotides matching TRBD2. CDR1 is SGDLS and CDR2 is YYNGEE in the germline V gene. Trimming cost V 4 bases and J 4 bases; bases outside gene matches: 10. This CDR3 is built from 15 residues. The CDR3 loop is CASSPRDGGGETQYF. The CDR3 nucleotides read TGTGCCAGCAGCCCCCGGGATGGGGGGGGAGAGACCCAGTACTTC.

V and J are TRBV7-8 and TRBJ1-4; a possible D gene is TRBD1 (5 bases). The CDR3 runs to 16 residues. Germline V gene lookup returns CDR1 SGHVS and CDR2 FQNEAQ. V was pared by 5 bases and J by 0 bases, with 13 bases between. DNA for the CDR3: TGTGCCAGCAGCGGGGGGAAGGTGTCAACTAATGAAAAACTGTTTTTT. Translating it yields CASSGGKVSTNEKLFF. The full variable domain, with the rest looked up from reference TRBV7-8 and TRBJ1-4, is GAGVSQSPRYKVAKRGQDVALRCDPISGHVSLFWYQQALGQGPEFLTYFQNEAQLDKSGLPSDRFFAERPEGSVSTLKIQRTQQEDSAVYLCASSGGKVSTNEKLFFGSGTQLSVL.